This TCR beta chain came from a study of T-cell memory formation after mild COVID-19. TCRdb independently ran MiXCR on the 5' RACE reads; one entry per CDR3 protein. This sample has almost 550,000 distinct CDR3 sequences, with around 20% found just once. The CDR3 contains 15 residues. Germline CDR1 is DFQATT and CDR2 is SNEGSKA (reference sequence). Trimming shortened V by 5 bases and J by 2 bases, and 16 bases separated the two germline ends. This clonotype was counted only a few times. Sequenced material: PBMCs or a T cell subset sorted from them (not recorded which). The chain links TRBV20-1 to TRBJ2-1; D perhaps matches TRBD2 (6 bases). The receptor was isolated from an adult woman who had mild COVID-19 (a few samples of this study predate the infection). Cell type and time point are not known. The CDR3 here is CSALRGTTAYNEQFF. The CDR3 DNA is TGCAGTGCTCTCCGGGGGACCACAGCCTACAATGAGCAGTTCTTC.